This T cell receptor beta chain is from a study of blood T cell repertoires in COVID-19. This table comes from immunoSEQ multiplex PCR, and its TCRdb copy is limited to in-frame clones, with some not included. The sample carries approximately 230,000 clones, about 85% recorded once. This CDR3 is built from 16 residues. The junction had 7 bases not matched to a gene; V was cut back by 4 bases and J by 8 bases. Germline CDR1 is LGHNA and CDR2 is YSLEER. This sequence originates from a man younger than 35 with active or convalescent COVID-19. The material sequenced was peripheral blood. V gene TRBV4-3 combines with J gene TRBJ2-1; 14 bases align to TRBD2. CDR3 region: CASSPGLAGEWYEQFF. CDR3 bases: TGCGCCAGCAGCCCGGGACTAGCGGGAGAGTGGTATGAGCAGTTCTTC.